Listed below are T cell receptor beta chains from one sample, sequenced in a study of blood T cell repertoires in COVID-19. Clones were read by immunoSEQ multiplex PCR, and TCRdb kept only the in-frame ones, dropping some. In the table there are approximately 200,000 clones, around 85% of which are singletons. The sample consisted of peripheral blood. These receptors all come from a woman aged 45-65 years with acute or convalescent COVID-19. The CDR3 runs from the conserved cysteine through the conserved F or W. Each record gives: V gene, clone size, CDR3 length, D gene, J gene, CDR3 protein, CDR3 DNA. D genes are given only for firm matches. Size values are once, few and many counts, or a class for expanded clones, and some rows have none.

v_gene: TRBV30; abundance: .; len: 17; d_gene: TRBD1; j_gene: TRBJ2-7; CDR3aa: CAWSVDRGAGSSYEQYF; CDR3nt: TGTGCCTGGAGTGTGGACAGGGGGGCCGGGAGTAGCTACGAGCAGTACTTC
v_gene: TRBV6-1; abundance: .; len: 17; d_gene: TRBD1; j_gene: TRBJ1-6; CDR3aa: CASSVDRQSSYNSPLHF; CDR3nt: TGTGCCAGCAGTGTGGACAGGCAGAGCTCCTATAATTCACCCCTCCACTTT
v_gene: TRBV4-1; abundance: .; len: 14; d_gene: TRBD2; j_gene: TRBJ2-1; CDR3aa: CASSPGGPYNEQFF; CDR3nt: TGCGCCAGCAGCCCGGGGGGTCCTTACAATGAGCAGTTCTTC
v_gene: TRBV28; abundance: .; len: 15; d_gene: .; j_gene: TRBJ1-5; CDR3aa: CASSPHARVDQPQHF; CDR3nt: TGTGCCAGCAGTCCCCACGCCAGGGTAGATCAGCCCCAGCATTTT
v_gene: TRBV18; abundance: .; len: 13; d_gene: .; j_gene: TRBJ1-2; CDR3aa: CASSPQDSLGYTF; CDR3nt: TGTGCCAGCTCACCACAGGACAGTCTTGGCTACACCTTC
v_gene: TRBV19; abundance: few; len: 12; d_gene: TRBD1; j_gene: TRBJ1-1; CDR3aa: CASSILQGRAFF; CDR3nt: TGTGCCAGTAGTATCCTACAGGGGAGGGCTTTCTTT
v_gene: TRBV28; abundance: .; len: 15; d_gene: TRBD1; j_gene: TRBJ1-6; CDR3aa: CASSGGQWINSPLHF; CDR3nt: TGTGCCAGCAGTGGGGGACAGTGGATCAATTCACCCCTCCACTTT
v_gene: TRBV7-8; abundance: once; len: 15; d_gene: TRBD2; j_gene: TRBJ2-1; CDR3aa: CASSRGTISYNEQFF; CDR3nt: TGTGCCAGCAGCCGAGGGACTATTTCCTACAATGAGCAGTTCTTC
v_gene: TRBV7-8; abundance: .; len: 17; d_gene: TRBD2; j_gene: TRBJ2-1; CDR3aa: CASSLTRGGYSYNEQFF; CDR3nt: TGTGCCAGCAGCCTTACCCGCGGGGGGTACTCCTACAATGAGCAGTTCTTC
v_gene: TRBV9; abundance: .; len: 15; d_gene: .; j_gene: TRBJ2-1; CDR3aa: CASSRTGDPYNEQFF; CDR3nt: TGTGCCAGCAGCCGAACGGGGGATCCGTACAATGAGCAGTTCTTC
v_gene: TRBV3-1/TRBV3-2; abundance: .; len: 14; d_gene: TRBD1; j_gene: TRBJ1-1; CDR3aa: CASRDVGGAAEAFF; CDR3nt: TGTGCCAGCAGAGACGTAGGGGGCGCCGCTGAAGCTTTCTTT
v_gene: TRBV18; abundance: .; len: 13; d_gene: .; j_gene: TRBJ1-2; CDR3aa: CASSPGGYYGYTF; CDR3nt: TGTGCCAGCTCACCCGGGGGTTACTATGGCTACACCTTC
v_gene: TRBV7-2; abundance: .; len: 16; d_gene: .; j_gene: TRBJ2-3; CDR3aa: CASSFLVGGWSDTQYF; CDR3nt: TGTGCCAGCAGCTTTTTGGTAGGGGGTTGGTCAGATACGCAGTATTTT
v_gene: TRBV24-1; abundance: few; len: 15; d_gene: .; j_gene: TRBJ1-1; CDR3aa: CATSDSRVSRSEAFF; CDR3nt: TGTGCCACCAGTGATTCCAGGGTTAGTAGATCTGAAGCTTTCTTT
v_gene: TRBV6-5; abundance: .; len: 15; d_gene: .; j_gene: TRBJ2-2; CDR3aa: CASSYTGGHTGELFF; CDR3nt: TGTGCCAGCAGTTACACCGGGGGTCACACCGGGGAGCTGTTTTTT
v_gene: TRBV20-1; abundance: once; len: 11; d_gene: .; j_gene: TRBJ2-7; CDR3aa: CSAGTNYEQYF; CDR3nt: TGCAGTGCAGGGACAAACTACGAGCAGTACTTC
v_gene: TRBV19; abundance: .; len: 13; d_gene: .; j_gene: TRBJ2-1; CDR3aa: CASSTEPYNEQFF; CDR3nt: TGTGCCAGTAGTACCGAGCCCTACAATGAGCAGTTCTTC
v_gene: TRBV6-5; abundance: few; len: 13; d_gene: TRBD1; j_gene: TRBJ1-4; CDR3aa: CASSRQGYEKLFF; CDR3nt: TGTGCCAGCAGTAGACAGGGTTATGAAAAACTGTTTTTT
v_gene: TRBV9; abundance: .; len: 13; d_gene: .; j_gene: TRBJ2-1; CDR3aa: CASSVEGSVEQFF; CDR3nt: TGTGCCAGCAGCGTAGAGGGTAGCGTCGAGCAGTTCTTC
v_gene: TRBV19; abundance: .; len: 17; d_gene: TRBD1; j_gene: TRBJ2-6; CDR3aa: CASSTGQGAPGANVLTF; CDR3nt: TGTGCCAGTAGTACGGGACAGGGGGCGCCCGGGGCCAACGTCCTGACTTTC
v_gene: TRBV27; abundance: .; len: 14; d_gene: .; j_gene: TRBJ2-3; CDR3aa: CASSPRRITDTQYF; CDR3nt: TGTGCCAGCAGTCCCCGGCGGATCACAGATACGCAGTATTTT
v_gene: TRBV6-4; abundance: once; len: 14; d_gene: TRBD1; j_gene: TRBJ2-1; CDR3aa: CASARDRSYNEQFF; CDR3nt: TGTGCCAGCGCTCGGGACAGATCCTACAATGAGCAGTTCTTC
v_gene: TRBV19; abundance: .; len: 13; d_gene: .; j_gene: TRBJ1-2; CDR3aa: CASSRDIFYGYTF; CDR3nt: TGTGCCAGTAGCCGAGACATCTTCTATGGCTACACCTTC
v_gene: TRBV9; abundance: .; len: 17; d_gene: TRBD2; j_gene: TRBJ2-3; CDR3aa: CASSPGLAGGYTDTQYF; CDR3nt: TGTGCCAGCAGCCCTGGACTAGCGGGAGGATACACAGATACGCAGTATTTT
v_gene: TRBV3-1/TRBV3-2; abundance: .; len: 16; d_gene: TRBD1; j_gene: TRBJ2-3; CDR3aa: CASSLRQGLGGDTQYF; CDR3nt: TGTGCCAGCAGCCTTCGACAGGGCTTAGGAGGAGATACGCAGTATTTT
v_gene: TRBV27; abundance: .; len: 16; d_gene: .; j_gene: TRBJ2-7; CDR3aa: CASRRGQYSSTYEQYF; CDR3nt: TGTGCCAGCAGGCGGGGACAGTATTCCTCCACCTACGAGCAGTACTTC
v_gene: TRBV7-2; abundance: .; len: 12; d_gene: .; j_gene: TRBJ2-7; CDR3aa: CASSLRGYEQYF; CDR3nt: TGTGCCAGCAGCTTAAGGGGCTACGAGCAGTACTTC
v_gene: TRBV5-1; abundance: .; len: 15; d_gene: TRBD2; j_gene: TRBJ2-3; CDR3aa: CASSLTSGGTDTQYF; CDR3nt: TGCGCCAGCAGCTTGACTAGCGGGGGAACAGATACGCAGTATTTT
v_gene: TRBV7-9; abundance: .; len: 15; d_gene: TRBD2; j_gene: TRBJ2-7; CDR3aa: CASSPGTSGSYEQYF; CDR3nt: TGTGCCAGCAGCCCCGGGACTAGCGGTTCCTACGAGCAGTACTTC
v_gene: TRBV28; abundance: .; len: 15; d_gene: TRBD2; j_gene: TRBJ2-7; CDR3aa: CASSLPGTISYEQYF; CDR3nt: TGTGCCAGCAGTCTCCCGGGGACTATTTCCTACGAGCAGTACTTC
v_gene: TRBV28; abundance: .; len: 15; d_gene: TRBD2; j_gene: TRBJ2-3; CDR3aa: CASSWTSGRPDTQYF; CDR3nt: TGTGCCAGCAGTTGGACTAGCGGGAGGCCAGATACGCAGTATTTT
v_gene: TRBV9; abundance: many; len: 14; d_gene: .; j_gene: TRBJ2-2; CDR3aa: CASRASGGTGELFF; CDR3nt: TGTGCCAGCCGTGCCTCCGGAGGGACCGGGGAGCTGTTTTTT
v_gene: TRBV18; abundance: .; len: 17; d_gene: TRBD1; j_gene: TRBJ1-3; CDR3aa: CASSPGQAETSGNTIYF; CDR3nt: TGTGCCAGCTCACCAGGACAGGCGGAAACCTCTGGAAACACCATATATTTT
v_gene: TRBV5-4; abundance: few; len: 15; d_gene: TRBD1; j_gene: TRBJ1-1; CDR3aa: CASSPWTGENTEAFF; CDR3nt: TGTGCCAGCAGCCCATGGACAGGAGAAAACACTGAAGCTTTCTTT
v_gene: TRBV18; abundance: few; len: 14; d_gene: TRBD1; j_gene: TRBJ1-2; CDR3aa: CASSPVWQGDGYTF; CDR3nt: TGTGCCAGCTCACCAGTATGGCAGGGGGACGGCTACACCTTC
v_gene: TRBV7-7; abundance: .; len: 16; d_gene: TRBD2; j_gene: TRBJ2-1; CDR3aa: CASSYTSGGSYNEQFF; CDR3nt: TGTGCTAGCAGCTACACTAGCGGGGGGTCCTACAATGAGCAGTTCTTC
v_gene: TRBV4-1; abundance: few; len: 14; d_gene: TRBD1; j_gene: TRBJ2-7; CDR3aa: CASSHPGQSYEQYF; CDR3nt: TGCGCCAGCAGCCACCCGGGACAGAGCTACGAGCAGTACTTC
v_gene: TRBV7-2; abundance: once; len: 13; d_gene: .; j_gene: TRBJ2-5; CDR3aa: CASSLFRQETQYF; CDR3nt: TGTGCCAGCAGCTTATTCAGACAAGAGACCCAGTACTTC
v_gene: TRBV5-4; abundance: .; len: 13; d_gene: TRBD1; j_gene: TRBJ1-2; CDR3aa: CASSSYDRAGYTF; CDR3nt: TGTGCCAGCAGCTCCTATGACAGGGCTGGCTACACCTTC
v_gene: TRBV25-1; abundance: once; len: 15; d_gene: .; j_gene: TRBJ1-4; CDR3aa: CASSEPRGANEKLFF; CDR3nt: TGTGCCAGCAGTGAACCTCGGGGTGCTAATGAAAAACTGTTTTTT
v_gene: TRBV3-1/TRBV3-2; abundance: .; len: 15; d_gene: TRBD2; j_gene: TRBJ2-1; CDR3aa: CATSETSGSFNEQFF; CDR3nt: TGTGCCACCTCAGAGACTAGCGGGAGTTTCAATGAGCAGTTCTTC
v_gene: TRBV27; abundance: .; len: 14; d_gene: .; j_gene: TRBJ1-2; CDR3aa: CASSLRDRSRGYTF; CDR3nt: TGTGCCAGCAGTTTACGTGACAGGAGTCGGGGCTACACCTTC
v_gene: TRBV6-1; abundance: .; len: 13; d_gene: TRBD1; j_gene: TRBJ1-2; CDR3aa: CASSETGGYGYTF; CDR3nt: TGTGCCAGCAGTGAAACAGGGGGCTATGGCTACACCTTC
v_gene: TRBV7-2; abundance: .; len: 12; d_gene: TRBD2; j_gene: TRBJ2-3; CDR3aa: CASSLTAGAQYF; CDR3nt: TGTGCCAGCAGCTTAACAGCGGGAGCGCAGTATTTT
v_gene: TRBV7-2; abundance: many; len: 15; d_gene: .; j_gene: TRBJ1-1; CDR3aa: CASSYQGSGNTEAFF; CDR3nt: TGTGCCAGCAGCTACCAGGGGTCTGGGAACACTGAAGCTTTCTTT
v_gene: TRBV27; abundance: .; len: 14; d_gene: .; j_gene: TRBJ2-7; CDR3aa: CASRAGQGAYEQYF; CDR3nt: TGTGCCAGCCGGGCGGGGCAGGGTGCCTACGAGCAGTACTTC
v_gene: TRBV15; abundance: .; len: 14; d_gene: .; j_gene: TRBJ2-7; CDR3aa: CATSRVGLNDEQYF; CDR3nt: TGTGCCACCAGCAGAGTAGGACTTAACGACGAGCAGTACTTC
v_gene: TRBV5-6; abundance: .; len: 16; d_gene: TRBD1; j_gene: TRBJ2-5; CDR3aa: CASSLYPTTGSETQYF; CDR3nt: TGTGCCAGCAGCCTTTACCCAACGACAGGGTCAGAGACCCAGTACTTC
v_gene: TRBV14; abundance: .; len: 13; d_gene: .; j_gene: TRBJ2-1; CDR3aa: CASSQQGSNEQFF; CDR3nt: TGTGCCAGCAGCCAACAGGGGTCCAATGAGCAGTTCTTC
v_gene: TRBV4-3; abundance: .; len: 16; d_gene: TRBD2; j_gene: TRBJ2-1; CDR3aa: CASSQDSSGSSNEQFF; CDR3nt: TGCGCCAGCAGCCAAGATTCTAGCGGGAGCTCCAATGAGCAGTTCTTC
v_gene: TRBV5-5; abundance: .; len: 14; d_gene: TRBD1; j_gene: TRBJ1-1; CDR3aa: CASSGGGGGEAAFF; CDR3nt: TGTGCCAGCAGCGGTGGTGGAGGGGGCGAAGCAGCTTTCTTT
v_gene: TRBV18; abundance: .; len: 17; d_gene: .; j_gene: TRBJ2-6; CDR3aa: CASSPSGEGSGANVLTF; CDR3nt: TGTGCCAGCTCACCAAGCGGTGAGGGTTCTGGGGCCAACGTCCTGACTTTC
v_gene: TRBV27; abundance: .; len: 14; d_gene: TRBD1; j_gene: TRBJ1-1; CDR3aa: CASSFRGLSTEAFF; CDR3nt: TGTGCCAGCAGTTTCAGGGGGCTGAGCACTGAAGCTTTCTTT
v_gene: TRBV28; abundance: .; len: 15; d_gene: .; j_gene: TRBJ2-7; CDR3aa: CASRPPSGGSYEQYF; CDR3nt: TGTGCCAGCAGACCCCCGTCTGGCGGGTCCTACGAGCAGTACTTC
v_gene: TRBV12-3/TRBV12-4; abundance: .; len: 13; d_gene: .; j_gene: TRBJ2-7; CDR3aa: CASSRDTSYEQYF; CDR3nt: TGTGCCAGCAGTAGGGACACCTCCTACGAGCAGTACTTC
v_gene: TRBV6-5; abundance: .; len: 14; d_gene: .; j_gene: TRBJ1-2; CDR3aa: CASTLGGTDYGYTF; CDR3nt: TGTGCCAGCACTTTGGGGGGGACGGACTATGGCTACACCTTC
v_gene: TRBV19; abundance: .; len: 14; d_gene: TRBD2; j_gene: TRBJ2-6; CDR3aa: CASSHGRGRGALTF; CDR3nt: TGTGCCAGTAGCCATGGGAGGGGACGGGGAGCCCTGACTTTC
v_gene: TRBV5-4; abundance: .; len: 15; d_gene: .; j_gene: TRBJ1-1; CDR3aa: CASSFSGGLGTEAFF; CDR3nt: TGTGCCAGCAGCTTCTCAGGAGGGTTGGGGACTGAAGCTTTCTTT
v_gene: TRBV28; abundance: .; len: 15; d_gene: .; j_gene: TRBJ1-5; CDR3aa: CASTQGALNHQPQHF; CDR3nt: TGTGCCAGCACCCAAGGGGCCCTCAATCATCAGCCCCAGCATTTT
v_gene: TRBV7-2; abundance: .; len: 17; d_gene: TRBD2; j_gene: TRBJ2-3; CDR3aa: CASRPGLAGPRTDTQYF; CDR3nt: TGTGCCAGCAGACCCGGACTAGCGGGACCTCGCACAGATACGCAGTATTTT